These 25 T cell receptor beta chains came from one sample sequenced in a study of blood T cell repertoires in COVID-19. Produced via immunoSEQ multiplex PCR; TCRdb's table is partial and in-frame only. The table shows roughly 140,000 clones, with 84% occurring only once. Sequencing was carried out using peripheral blood. The receptors originated from a woman aged 45-65 years in a cohort sampled during active or convalescent COVID-19.

The chain is built from TRBV27 and TRBJ1-1, with D possibly being TRBD1 (6 bases). In germline, CDR1 is MNHEY, CDR2 SMNVEV (reference sequence). The V and J ends lost 2 bases and 2 bases respectively, with 12 bases between them. The length of the CDR3 is 15 residues. This chain's CDR3 is CASSLGVRGNTEAFF. As DNA, the CDR3 is TGTGCCAGCAGTTTAGGGGTCAGGGGTAACACTGAAGCTTTCTTT.

V and J are TRBV5-4 and TRBJ1-4; the match to TRBD1 covers 7 bases. The CDR3 consists of 15 residues. The J segment lost 3 bases and the V segment lost 4 bases, leaving 6 bases of the junction unmatched. Germline CDR1 reads SGHNT; CDR2 reads YYREEE (reference sequence). The CDR3 DNA sequence: TGTGCCAGCAGCCCTACAGGGGCGCCTAATGAAAAACTGTTTTTT. Translation: CASSPTGAPNEKLFF.

The V gene is TRBV30, the J gene TRBJ2-3; TRBD2 matches 9 bases. The CDR3 is made up of 15 amino acids. Trimming at V came to 0 bases and at J to 1 base, leaving 2 bases not matched to a gene. Germline-derived CDR1 and CDR2 are GTSNPN and SVGIG (reference sequence). CDR3 nucleotide sequence: TGTGCCTGGAGTGTGGTAGCGGGGGGCACAGATACGCAGTATTTT. Encoded protein: CAWSVVAGGTDTQYF.

Worth noting for this clone: Other DNA sequences in this specimen translate into the identical CDR3. The V gene is TRBV18, the J gene TRBJ2-3, with TRBD2 matching over 7 bases. The CDR3 has 15 residues. Germline V gene lookup returns CDR1 KGHSH and CDR2 LQKENI. After removal of 3 bases from V and 1 base from J, the junction contained 4 bases not matched to a gene. This chain's CDR3 is CASSPGLAGTDTQYF. DNA of the CDR3: TGTGCCAGCTCACCTGGGCTAGCGGGCACAGATACGCAGTATTTT.

This clone ranks as medium-sized. The V gene is TRBV4-1, the J gene TRBJ1-1, with TRBD1 matching 10 bases. V dropped 5 bases and J dropped 6; count of bases not matched to a gene: 9. This CDR3 has 15 amino acids. Per germline, CDR1 MGHRA and CDR2 YSYEKL. The DNA for the CDR3 is TGCGCCAGCAGCTCTCGAGGACAGGGGGAGGCTGAAGCTTTCTTT. This gives the protein CASSSRGQGEAEAFF.

This clone was seen more than once but under ten times. Here the CDR3 reads CASSQGTGTDTQYF. The CDR3 DNA sequence: TGCGCCAGCAGCCAGGGGACGGGCACAGATACGCAGTATTTT. The chain carries TRBV5-1 and TRBJ2-3; maybe TRBD1 (6 bases). The CDR3 sequence is 14 residues long. Germline CDR1 reads SGHRS; CDR2 reads YFSETQ. Trimming stripped 4 bases from V and 1 base from J, with 10 bases between.

The V and J genes are TRBV4-1 and TRBJ1-5; 9 bases agree with TRBD1. The CDR3 spans 15 residues. CDR1 and CDR2 from the germline V gene are MGHRA and YSYEKL. The trim removed 4 bases at V and 5 bases at J, leaving 6 bases unmatched. The CDR3 here is CASSRDRDGDQPQHF. DNA for the CDR3: TGCGCCAGCAGCCGGGACAGGGACGGAGATCAGCCCCAGCATTTT.

This chain links TRBV4-3 with TRBJ2-5; TRBD2 matches at 11 bases. V shed 0 bases, J shed 2 bases, and the junction held 8 bases outside the gene matches. CDR3 length equals 18 residues. Germline V lookup: CDR1 LGHNA, CDR2 YSLEER. The CDR3 is CASSQDTSGGPKQETQYF. The CDR3 DNA sequence: TGCGCCAGCAGCCAAGATACTAGCGGGGGACCTAAGCAAGAGACCCAGTACTTC.

The chain joins TRBV30 to TRBJ1-2, with D maybe TRBD1 (6 bases). Trimming cost V 1 base and J 5 bases, with 11 bases left between them. This CDR3 has 13 residues. Per the germline V gene, CDR1 is GTSNPN and CDR2 is SVGIG (reference sequence). CDR3 nucleotides: TGTGCCTGGAGTGCCTCAGGGGTGTATGGCTACACCTTC. Protein product: CAWSASGVYGYTF.

V gene TRBV6-5 combines with J gene TRBJ2-5; D gene ambiguous. The germline CDR1 and CDR2 sequences are MNHEY and SVGAGI. Trimming removed 6 bases at V and 2 bases at J, with 10 bases between. The CDR3 length is 13 residues. Here the CDR3 reads CASSRARQETQYF. The CDR3 DNA follows: TGTGCCAGCAGCCGCGCCCGTCAAGAGACCCAGTACTTC.

The J gene is TRBJ2-5, the V gene TRBV24-1; D unclear. Deletions cut 4 bases from V and 5 bases from J, with 10 bases between. The CDR3 has 13 amino acids. Germline CDR1 and CDR2: KGHDR and SFDVKD. CDR3: CATSEAATETQYF. DNA for the CDR3: TGTGCCACCAGTGAGGCAGCGACGGAGACCCAGTACTTC.

The V and J genes are TRBV10-3 and TRBJ2-7; tentatively, D is TRBD2 (6 bases). CDR1 and CDR2 (germline): ENHRY, SYGVKD. The V gene lost 0 bases and the J gene lost 4 bases, with 10 bases spanning the gap. There are 14 residues in the CDR3. The CDR3 is CAISESGRTYEQYF. The CDR3 DNA reads TGTGCCATCAGTGAGTCGGGGAGGACGTACGAGCAGTACTTC.

The chain carries TRBV9 and TRBJ1-2, with 8 positions matching TRBD1. The length of the CDR3 is 17 residues. Looked up from germline, CDR1 is SGDLS and CDR2 is YYNGEE. Trimming took 3 bases from V and 4 from J; bases not matched to a gene: 14. CDR3 sequence (DNA): TGTGCCAGCAGCGCGGCGGACAGGGAGCGACCGATCTATGGCTACACCTTC. It codes for CASSAADRERPIYGYTF.

The chain joins TRBV5-1 to TRBJ2-7, with a tentative D call TRBD1 (6 bases). The CDR3 extends over 13 amino acids. The ends were cut back, 5 bases at V and 4 bases at J, with 13 bases in the middle. Germline V gene data show CDR1 as SGHRS and CDR2 as YFSETQ. The CDR3 here is CASRGAAGYEQYF. Here the CDR3 DNA reads TGCGCCAGCAGGGGGGCAGCAGGGTACGAGCAGTACTTC.

The chain links TRBV10-3 to TRBJ1-1, with TRBD1 matching over 9 bases. The CDR3 spans 13 residues. V trimming: 6 bases; J trimming: 4 bases; junction bases outside the gene matches: 3. The germline V gene encodes CDR1 ENHRY and CDR2 SYGVKD. The CDR3 DNA sequence: TGTGCCATCAGGGGACAGGGTCCCACTGAAGCTTTCTTT. Translating it yields CAIRGQGPTEAFF.

The V and J genes are TRBV11-1 and TRBJ2-7, with D possibly being TRBD2 (6 bases). Deletions cut 5 bases from V and 4 bases from J, with 12 bases between. Germline V CDR1 and CDR2: SGHAT, FQDESV (reference sequence). CDR3 size: 13 residues. Here the CDR3 DNA reads TGTGCCAGCAGCACATCCGGGACTTACGAGCAGTACTTC. Translation: CASSTSGTYEQYF.

Concerning this clone itself: At one boundary the junction diverges from the germline segment, which might be a read error. V gene TRBV11-2 combines with J gene TRBJ2-7; TRBD1 matches at 9 bases. The CDR3 is made up of 15 amino acids. Germline loops: CDR1 SGHAT, CDR2 FQNNGV. The CDR3 coding sequence is TGTGCCAGCAGCTTGGGACAGGGAGTTCGTGAGCCAACTTTCTTC. Protein product: CASSLGQGVREPTFF.

This clone was counted a single time. The chain uses TRBV6-2 or TRBV6-3 and TRBJ1-1, with 7 nucleotides matching TRBD1. Germline values: CDR1 MNHEY, CDR2 SVGEGT. V was pared by 5 bases and J by 4 bases, with 13 bases of the junction left unmatched. This CDR3 region has 16 residues. The CDR3, as DNA: TGTGCCAGCAGTGACAGGGACAGTTTTGGGGGCACTGAAGCTTTCTTT. Its protein product is CASSDRDSFGGTEAFF.

The sample holds one count of this clone. The chain carries TRBV7-3 and TRBJ1-2, with D perhaps matching TRBD1 (5 bases). Germline V gene lookup returns CDR1 SGHTA and CDR2 FQGTGA. V lost 2 bases and J lost 2, with 6 bases in between. The CDR3 runs 13 residues. Here the CDR3 DNA reads TGTGCCAGCAGCTTAGACAGCAACTATGGCTACACCTTC. It yields the protein CASSLDSNYGYTF. The full variable domain, its missing parts supplied by reference TRBV7-3 and TRBJ1-2, is GAGVSQTPSNKVTEKGKYVELRCDPISGHTALYWYRQSLGQGPEFLIYFQGTGAADDSGLPNDRFFAVRPEGSVSTLKIQRTERGDSAVYLCASSLDSNYGYTFGSGTRLTVV.

J is TRBJ1-1 and V is TRBV6-2 or TRBV6-3; no reliable D call. The CDR3 extends over 13 amino acids. CDR1 is MNHEY, CDR2 SVGEGT, per germline. Trimming cost V 2 bases and J 4 bases, with 8 bases left between them. CDR3 coding DNA: TGTGCCAGCAGTTACGACCGGGGCACTGAAGCTTTCTTT. Its translation is CASSYDRGTEAFF.

The chain combines TRBV3-1 (or the pseudogene TRBV3-2) with TRBJ2-7, with TRBD1 as a possible D gene (5 bases). V lost 1 base, J lost 4 bases, and 17 bases lay in between. Germline lookup yields CDR1 LGHDT and CDR2 YNNKEL (reference sequence). This CDR3 is 16 amino acids long. The chain's CDR3 is CASSQASTAGLYEQYF. The CDR3 DNA is TGTGCCAGCAGCCAAGCTTCGACAGCTGGTTTATACGAGCAGTACTTC.

Only one count was recorded for this clone. The CDR3 spells CASSRGTGGEKQYF. The CDR3 DNA follows: TGTGCCAGCTCACGAGGGACAGGAGGAGAAAAGCAGTACTTC. The V gene is TRBV18, the J gene TRBJ2-7, with 8 bases matching TRBD1. V gave up 4 bases and J gave up 8 bases; unmatched junction bases: 10. CDR1 KGHSH and CDR2 LQKENI come from the germline V gene. This CDR3 region has 14 residues.

The genes are TRBV24-1 and TRBJ2-5; D remains unclear. CDR3 size: 13 residues. Germline lookup yields CDR1 KGHDR and CDR2 SFDVKD. V was cut by 4 bases and J by 7 bases, with 12 bases left in between. This chain's CDR3 is CATSESGVGTQYF. The CDR3 DNA reads TGTGCCACCAGTGAAAGTGGAGTTGGGACCCAGTACTTC.

The CDR3 is CASSRADSEWTQYF. The CDR3 DNA reads TGTGCCAGCAGCAGGGCGGACAGTGAATGGACCCAGTACTTC. This chain uses TRBV11-1 with TRBJ2-5, with a weak D call TRBD1 (6 bases). V was cut by 5 bases and J by 7 bases, with 17 bases left in between. Per germline, CDR1 SGHAT and CDR2 FQDESV (reference sequence). The CDR3 totals 14 residues.

The chain carries TRBV7-2 and TRBJ2-3; D unresolved. The CDR3 is 15 amino acids. The germline V gene encodes CDR1 SGHTA and CDR2 FQGNSA. Trimming removed 2 bases from V and 0 bases from J, with 9 bases in between. The CDR3 spells CASSLTYSSTDTQYF. In DNA, the CDR3 is TGTGCCAGCAGCTTAACGTACTCTAGCACAGATACGCAGTATTTT.